This TCR beta chain was retrieved from a study of monozygotic twins with inflammatory bowel disease. Blood was drawn at around 2.5 ml per donor. Whole blood supplied total RNA, and T cells were not sorted. CDR1 SGHAT and CDR2 FQNNGV come from the germline V gene. The CDR3 consists of 19 residues. TCRdb reprocessed the 5' RACE reads, with one entry per CDR3 protein and no DNA. Its listing shows 400,000 to 500,000 distinct CDR3 sequences. The V and J genes are TRBV11-2 and TRBJ1-3; TCRdb selects TRBD1, and the lack of DNA leaves this call unchecked. The sequencing input was blood. The clonotype originates from a human donor with ulcerative colitis or Crohn's disease, or a healthy co-twin of an affected twin (not recorded which). The CDR3 sequence: CASSLGNLNRPRSGNTIYF.